A selection of T cell receptor beta chains follows, all from one sample in a study of blood T cell repertoires in COVID-19. Some clones are missing from TCRdb's copy, which holds only in-frame ones; the method was immunoSEQ multiplex PCR. The table lists under 45,000 clones, approximately 80% of them singletons, with around 24% in the top ten. Sequencing used peripheral blood. These receptors all stem from a human donor with acute or convalescent COVID-19. The donor label of this sample is uncertain. CDR3s include the opening cysteine and the closing phenylalanine or tryptophan. Fields, in order: clone size, J gene, V gene, D gene, CDR3 DNA, CDR3 protein. D genes are given only for firm matches. Clone size, where shown, is once, few, many, or a class for clones that have expanded.

>-|TRBJ2-3|TRBV30|TRBD2
TGTGCCTGGAGAGGGGGGACTAGCGGGGTCCCAACAGATACGCAGTATTTT
CAWRGGTSGVPTDTQYF
>-|TRBJ2-3|TRBV5-1|TRBD2
TGCGCCAGCAGCCCCACTAGCGGGGGGGCCCGGCCCACAGATACGCAGTATTTT
CASSPTSGGARPTDTQYF
>-|TRBJ2-7|TRBV28|TRBD1
TGTGCCAGCATGAAAGGGGGCATAAGCTCCTACGAGCAGTACTTC
CASMKGGISSYEQYF
>-|TRBJ1-1|TRBV12-5|-
TGTGCTAGTGTCCCTGGGACACTCATGAACACTGAAGCTTTCTTT
CASVPGTLMNTEAFF
>-|TRBJ2-3|TRBV7-9|TRBD1
TGTGCCAGCAGCATCAGGGGGCCGTTCACAGATACGCAGTATTTT
CASSIRGPFTDTQYF
>-|TRBJ2-1|TRBV27|TRBD2
TGTGCCGCGGGGGGAAGCTCCTACAATGAGCAGTTCTTC
CAAGGSSYNEQFF
>-|TRBJ2-5|TRBV19|-
TGTGCCAGTAAATGGGGCCGGACCCAGTACTTC
CASKWGRTQYF
>-|TRBJ2-3|TRBV11-2|TRBD2
TGTGCCAGCAGCGCTGGACTAGCGGGGGGCCTACGCACAGATACGCAGTATTTT
CASSAGLAGGLRTDTQYF
>few|TRBJ1-1|TRBV5-1|-
TGCGCCAGCAGCTCGGACAGCATTGAAGCTTTCTTT
CASSSDSIEAFF
>-|TRBJ1-5|TRBV5-1|TRBD1
TGCGCCAGCAGCCCGGGACAGGGCCATCAGCCCCAGCATTTT
CASSPGQGHQPQHF